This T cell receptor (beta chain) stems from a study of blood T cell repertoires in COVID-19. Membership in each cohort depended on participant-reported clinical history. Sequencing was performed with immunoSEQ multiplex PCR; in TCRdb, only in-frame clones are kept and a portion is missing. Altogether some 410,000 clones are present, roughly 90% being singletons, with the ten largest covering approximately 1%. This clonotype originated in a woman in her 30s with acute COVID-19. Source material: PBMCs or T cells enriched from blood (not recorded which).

The DNA for the CDR3 is TGTGCCAGTAGTTCCTCGCGGGGGCCCGACGAGCAGTACTTC. This gives the protein CASSSSRGPDEQYF. This chain uses TRBV19 with TRBJ2-7, with a weak D call TRBD2 (7 bases). Germline loops: CDR1 LNHDA, CDR2 SQIVND (reference sequence). Trimming took off 5 bases at V and 5 bases at J, with 16 bases between the two ends. The CDR3 is 14 residues long.